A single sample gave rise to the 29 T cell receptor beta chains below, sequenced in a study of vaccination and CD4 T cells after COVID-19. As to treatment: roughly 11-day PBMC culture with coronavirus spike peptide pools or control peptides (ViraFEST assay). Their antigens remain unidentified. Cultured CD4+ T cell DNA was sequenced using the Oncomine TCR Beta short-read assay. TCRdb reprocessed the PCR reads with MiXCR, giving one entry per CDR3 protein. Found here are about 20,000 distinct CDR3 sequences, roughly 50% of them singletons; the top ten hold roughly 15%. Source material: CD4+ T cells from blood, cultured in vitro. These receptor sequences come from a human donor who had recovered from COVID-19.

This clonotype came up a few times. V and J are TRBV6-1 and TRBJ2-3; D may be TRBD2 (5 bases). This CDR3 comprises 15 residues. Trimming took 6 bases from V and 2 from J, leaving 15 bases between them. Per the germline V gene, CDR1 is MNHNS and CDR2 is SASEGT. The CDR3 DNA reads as TGTGCCAGCAGACCCGACCGGGAAGCCACAGATACGCAGTATTTT. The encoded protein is CASRPDREATDTQYF.

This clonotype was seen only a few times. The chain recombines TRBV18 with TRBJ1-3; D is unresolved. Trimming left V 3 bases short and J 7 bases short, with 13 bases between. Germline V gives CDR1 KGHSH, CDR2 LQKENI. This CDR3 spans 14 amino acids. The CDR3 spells CASSPQAHPNTIYF. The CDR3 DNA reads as TGTGCCAGCTCACCCCAGGCCCACCCGAACACCATATATTTT.

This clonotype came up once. The CDR3 spells CASSPGLAGVAGELFF. The CDR3 nucleotides read TGTGCCAGTAGTCCGGGACTAGCGGGAGTGGCCGGGGAGCTGTTTTTT. The V and J genes are TRBV19 and TRBJ2-2, with 14 nucleotides matching TRBD2. Losses at the gene ends were 5 bases for V and 6 bases for J; bases not matched to a gene: 5. This CDR3 comprises 16 residues. CDR1 is LNHDA and CDR2 is SQIVND in the germline V gene (reference sequence).

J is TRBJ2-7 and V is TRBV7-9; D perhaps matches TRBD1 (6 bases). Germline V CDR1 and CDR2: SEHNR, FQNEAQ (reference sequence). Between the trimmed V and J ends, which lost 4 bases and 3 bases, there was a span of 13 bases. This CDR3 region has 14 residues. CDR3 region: CASSSYKDSYEQYF. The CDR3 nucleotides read TGTGCCAGCAGCTCCTACAAGGACAGCTACGAGCAGTACTTC. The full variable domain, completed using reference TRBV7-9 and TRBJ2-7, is DTGVSQNPRHKITKRGQNVTFRCDPISEHNRLYWYRQTLGQGPEFLTYFQNEAQLEKSRLLSDRFSAERPKGSFSTLEIQRTEQGDSAMYLCASSSYKDSYEQYFGPGTRLTVT.

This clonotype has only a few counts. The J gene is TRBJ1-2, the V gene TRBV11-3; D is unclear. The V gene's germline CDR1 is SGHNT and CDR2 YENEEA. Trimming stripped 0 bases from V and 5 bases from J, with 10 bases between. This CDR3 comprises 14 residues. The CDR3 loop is CASSLEDLGYGYTF. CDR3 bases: TGTGCCAGCAGCTTAGAGGACCTCGGGTATGGCTACACCTTC. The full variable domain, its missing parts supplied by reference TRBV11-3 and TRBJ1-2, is EAGVVQSPRYKIIEKKQPVAFWCNPISGHNTLYWYLQNLGQGPELLIRYENEEAVDDSQLPKDRFSAERLKGVDSTLKIQPAELGDSAVYLCASSLEDLGYGYTFGSGTRLTVV.

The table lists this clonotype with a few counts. CDR3 DNA sequence: TGTGCCACCAGTGACGTGGGACAGAACTATGGCTACACCTTC. Encoded protein: CATSDVGQNYGYTF. V is TRBV24-1 and J is TRBJ1-2, with 7 bases lining up with TRBD1. This CDR3 contains 14 residues. V dropped 4 bases and J dropped 2; count of bases not matched to a gene: 3. CDR1 is KGHDR, CDR2 SFDVKD, per germline.

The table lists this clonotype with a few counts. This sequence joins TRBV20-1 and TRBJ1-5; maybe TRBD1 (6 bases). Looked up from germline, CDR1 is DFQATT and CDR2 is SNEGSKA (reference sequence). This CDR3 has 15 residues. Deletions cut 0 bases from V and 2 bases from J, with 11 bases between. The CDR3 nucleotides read TGCAGTGCTAGAGATGACGGGGGCGGCAATCAGCCCCAGCATTTT. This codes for CSARDDGGGNQPQHF.

The CDR3 nucleotides are TGCAGCGTCGCCCAGGGGCGAACTGAAGCTTTCTTT. This codes for CSVAQGRTEAFF. The chain joins TRBV29-1 to TRBJ1-1; a weak D match, TRBD1 (6 bases). The CDR3 length is 12 residues. V was shortened by 6 bases and J by 5 bases, with 13 bases between the two germline ends. The germline V gene has CDR1 SQVTM and CDR2 ANQGSEA.

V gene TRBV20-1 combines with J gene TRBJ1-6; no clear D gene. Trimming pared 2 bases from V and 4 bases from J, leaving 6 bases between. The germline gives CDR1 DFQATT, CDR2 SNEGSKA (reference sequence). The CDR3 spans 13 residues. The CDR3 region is CSARLAYNSPLHF. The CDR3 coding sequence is TGCAGTGCTAGACTCGCATATAATTCACCCCTCCACTTT.

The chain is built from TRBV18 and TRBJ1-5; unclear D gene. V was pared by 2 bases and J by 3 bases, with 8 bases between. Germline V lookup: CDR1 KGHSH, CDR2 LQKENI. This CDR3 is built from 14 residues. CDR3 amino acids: CASSPMENNQPQHF. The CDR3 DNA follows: TGTGCCAGCTCACCAATGGAGAACAATCAGCCCCAGCATTTT.

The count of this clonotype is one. This CDR3 reads CASSPSSGFRNEQFF. Written as DNA, the CDR3 is TGCGCCAGCAGCCCTTCTAGCGGGTTCCGCAATGAGCAGTTCTTC. V is TRBV5-1 and J is TRBJ2-1; TRBD2 matches at 8 bases. CDR3 length: 15 residues. The V segment lost 4 bases and the J segment 6 bases; nucleotides outside the gene matches: 9. In germline, CDR1 is SGHRS, CDR2 YFSETQ. Supplemented by reference TRBV5-1 and TRBJ2-1, the full variable domain reads KAGVTQTPRYLIKTRGQQVTLSCSPISGHRSVSWYQQTPGQGLQFLFEYFSETQRNKGNFPGRFSGRQFSNSRSEMNVSTLELGDSALYLCASSPSSGFRNEQFFGPGTRLTVL.

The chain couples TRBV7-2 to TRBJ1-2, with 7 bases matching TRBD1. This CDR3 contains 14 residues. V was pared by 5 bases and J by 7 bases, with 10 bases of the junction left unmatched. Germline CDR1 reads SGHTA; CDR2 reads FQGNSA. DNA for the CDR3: TGTGCCAGCAGCCCCCGTGAGGGGGCGGCTGGCTACACCTTC. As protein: CASSPREGAAGYTF.

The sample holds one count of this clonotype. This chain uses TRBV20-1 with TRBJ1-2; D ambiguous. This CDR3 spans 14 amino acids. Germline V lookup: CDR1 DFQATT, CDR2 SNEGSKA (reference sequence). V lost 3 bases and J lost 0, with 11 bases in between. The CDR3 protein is CSARSGVANYGYTF. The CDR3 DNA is TGCAGTGCTAGGTCCGGGGTGGCTAACTATGGCTACACCTTC.

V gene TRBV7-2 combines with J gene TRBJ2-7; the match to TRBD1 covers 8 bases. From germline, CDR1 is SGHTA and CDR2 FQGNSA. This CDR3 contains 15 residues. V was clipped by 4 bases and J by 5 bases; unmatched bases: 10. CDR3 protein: CASSSRTGNPHEQYF. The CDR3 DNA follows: TGTGCCAGCAGCTCCCGGACAGGGAATCCCCACGAGCAGTACTTC.

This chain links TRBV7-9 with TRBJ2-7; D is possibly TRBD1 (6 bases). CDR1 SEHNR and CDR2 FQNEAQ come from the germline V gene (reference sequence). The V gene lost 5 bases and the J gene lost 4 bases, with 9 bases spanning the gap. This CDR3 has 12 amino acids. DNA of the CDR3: TGTGCCAGCAGCACACAGGGATACGAGCAGTACTTC. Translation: CASSTQGYEQYF.

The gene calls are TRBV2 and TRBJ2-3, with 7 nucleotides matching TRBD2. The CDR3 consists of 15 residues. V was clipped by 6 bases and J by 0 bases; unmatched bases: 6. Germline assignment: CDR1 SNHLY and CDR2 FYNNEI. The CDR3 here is CASRGRVRSTDTQYF. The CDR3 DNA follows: TGTGCCAGCAGGGGGAGGGTCAGGAGCACAGATACGCAGTATTTT.

The DNA for the CDR3 is TGTGCCAGCAGTTCCAAGACAGGGGCGATCAATCAGCCCCAGCATTTT. Amino acids: CASSSKTGAINQPQHF. V gene TRBV6-5 combines with J gene TRBJ1-5, with 8 bases matching TRBD1. Looked up from germline, CDR1 is MNHEY and CDR2 is SVGAGI. CDR3 size: 16 residues. The junction had 8 bases not matched to a gene; V was cut back by 4 bases and J by 3 bases.

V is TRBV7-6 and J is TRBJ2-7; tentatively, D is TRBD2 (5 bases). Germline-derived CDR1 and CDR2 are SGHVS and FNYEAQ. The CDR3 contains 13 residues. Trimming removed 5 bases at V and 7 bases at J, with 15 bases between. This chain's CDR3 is CASSPGPRREQYF. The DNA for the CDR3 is TGTGCCAGCAGCCCAGGACCCAGGAGGGAGCAGTACTTC.

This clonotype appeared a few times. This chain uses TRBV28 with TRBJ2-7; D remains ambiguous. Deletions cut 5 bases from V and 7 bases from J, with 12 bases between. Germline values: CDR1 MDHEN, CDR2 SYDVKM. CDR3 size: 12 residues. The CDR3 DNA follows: TGTGCCAGCAGTCCTTCTCACTTGGAGCAGTACTTC. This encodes CASSPSHLEQYF.

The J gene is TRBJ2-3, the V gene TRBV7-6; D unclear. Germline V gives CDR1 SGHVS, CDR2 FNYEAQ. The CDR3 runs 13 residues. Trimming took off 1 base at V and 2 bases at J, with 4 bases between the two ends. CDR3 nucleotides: TGTGCCAGCAGCTTAGACTTCACAGATACGCAGTATTTT. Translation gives CASSLDFTDTQYF.

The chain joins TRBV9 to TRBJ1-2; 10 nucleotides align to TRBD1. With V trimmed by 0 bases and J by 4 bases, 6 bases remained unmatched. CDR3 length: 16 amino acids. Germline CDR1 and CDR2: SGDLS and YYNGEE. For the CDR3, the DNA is TGTGCCAGCAGCGTAGCGCTTGGGGACAGGGGCTATGGCTACACCTTC. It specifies CASSVALGDRGYGYTF.

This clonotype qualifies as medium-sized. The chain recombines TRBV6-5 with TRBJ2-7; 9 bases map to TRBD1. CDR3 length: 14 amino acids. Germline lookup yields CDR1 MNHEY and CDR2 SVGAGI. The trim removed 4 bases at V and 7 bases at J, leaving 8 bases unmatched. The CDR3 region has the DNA TGTGCCAGCAGTTCGGGACAGGGTACGGGGGAGCAGTACTTC. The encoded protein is CASSSGQGTGEQYF.

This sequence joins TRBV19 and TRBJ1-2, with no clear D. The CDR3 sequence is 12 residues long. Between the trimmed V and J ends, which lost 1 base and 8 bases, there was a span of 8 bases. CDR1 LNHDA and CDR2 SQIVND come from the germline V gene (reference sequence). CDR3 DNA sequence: TGTGCCAGTAGTATAGTTGGCGCGGGCTACACCTTC. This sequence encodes CASSIVGAGYTF.

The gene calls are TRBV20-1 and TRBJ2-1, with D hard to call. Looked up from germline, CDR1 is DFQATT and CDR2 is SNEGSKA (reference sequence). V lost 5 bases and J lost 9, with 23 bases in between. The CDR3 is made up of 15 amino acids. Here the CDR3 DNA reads TGCAGTGCTTTTTTTGCTGGAAGAGCAGTTCTTGAGCAGTTCTTC. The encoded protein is CSAFFAGRAVLEQFF.

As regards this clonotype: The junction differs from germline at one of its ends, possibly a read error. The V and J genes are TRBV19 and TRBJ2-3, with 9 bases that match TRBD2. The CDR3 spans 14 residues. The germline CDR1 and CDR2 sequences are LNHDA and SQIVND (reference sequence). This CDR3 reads CASSIAGDTDTQYF. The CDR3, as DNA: TGTGCCAGTAGCATAGCGGGGGACACAGATACGCAGTATTTT.

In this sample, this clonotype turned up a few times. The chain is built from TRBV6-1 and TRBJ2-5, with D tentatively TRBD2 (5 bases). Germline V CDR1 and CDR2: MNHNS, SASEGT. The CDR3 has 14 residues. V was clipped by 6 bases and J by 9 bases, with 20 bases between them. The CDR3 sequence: CASRVVVRALAQYF. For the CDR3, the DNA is TGTGCCAGCAGGGTCGTTGTGAGGGCCCTGGCCCAGTACTTC.

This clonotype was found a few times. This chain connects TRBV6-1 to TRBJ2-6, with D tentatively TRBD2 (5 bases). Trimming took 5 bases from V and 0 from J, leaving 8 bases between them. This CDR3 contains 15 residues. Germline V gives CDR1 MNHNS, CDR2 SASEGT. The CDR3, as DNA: TGTGCCAGCAGTCTTCGGGGCTCTGGGGCCAACGTCCTGACTTTC. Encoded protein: CASSLRGSGANVLTF.

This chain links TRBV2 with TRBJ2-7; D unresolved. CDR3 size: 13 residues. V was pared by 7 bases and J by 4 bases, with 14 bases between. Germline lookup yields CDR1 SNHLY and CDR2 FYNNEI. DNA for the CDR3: TGTGCCAGCACCCCCTCCCGAGATTACGAGCAGTACTTC. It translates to CASTPSRDYEQYF.

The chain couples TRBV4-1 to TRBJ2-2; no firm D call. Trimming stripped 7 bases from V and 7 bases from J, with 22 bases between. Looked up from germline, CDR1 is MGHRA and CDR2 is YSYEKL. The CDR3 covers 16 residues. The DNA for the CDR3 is TGCGCCAGCACCCCGTTGGCTCCAGAAGGGTACGGGGAGCTGTTTTTT. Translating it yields CASTPLAPEGYGELFF.